This T cell receptor beta chain derives from a study of cytomegalovirus exposure and HLA in healthy donors. Trimming took off 0 bases at V and 2 bases at J, with 12 bases between the two ends. The CDR3 has 15 residues. Germline V gives CDR1 SGHRS, CDR2 YFSETQ. Use of 60 Vbeta and 13 Jbeta primers characterized the PCR. Profiling relied on immunoSEQ multiplex PCR, and the TCRdb table lists in-frame clones only, not all of them. The sample table sets out 60,000 to 100,000 clones. The clonotype was recovered from a man between 25 and 39 years old in good health and CMV-seronegative. This chain connects TRBV5-1 to TRBJ2-7, with a possible D match to TRBD1 (5 bases). Input material: PBMCs. CDR3 coding DNA: TGCGCCAGCAGCTTGGTTTCCAGGGAAGCCTACGAGCAGTACTTC. This gives the protein CASSLVSREAYEQYF.